Reported below is one T cell receptor (beta chain). Its antigen is not identified. The sample comes from a study of CD8 T cells in Susac syndrome. General study results and limits: The study conceded that relatively few individuals underwent its TCR sequencing and HLA analysis.

In contrast to the negatively isolated CD8+ and CD4+ T cells, TEMRA cells were FACS-enriched. Reverse transcription of about 0.5 to 1 ug RNA used random hexamers. TCRdb re-analysed the immunoSEQ multiplex PCR reads in MiXCR, keeping a single row per CDR3 protein. The sample contains around 130,000 distinct CDR3 sequences, more than 90% of which appear only once. This CDR3 is built from 13 residues. CDR1 and CDR2 from the germline V gene are LNHDA and SQIVND (reference sequence). The ends lost 6 bases at V and 1 base at J; junction bases unmatched: 3. This chain joins TRBV19 and TRBJ2-7; 7 nucleotides agree with TRBD1. This clonotype was obtained from a human donor in good health. Sequenced: CD4+ T cells from PBMCs. CDR3 region: CASRQDRSYEQYF. The CDR3 DNA follows: TGTGCCAGTAGACAGGACAGGTCCTACGAGCAGTACTTC.